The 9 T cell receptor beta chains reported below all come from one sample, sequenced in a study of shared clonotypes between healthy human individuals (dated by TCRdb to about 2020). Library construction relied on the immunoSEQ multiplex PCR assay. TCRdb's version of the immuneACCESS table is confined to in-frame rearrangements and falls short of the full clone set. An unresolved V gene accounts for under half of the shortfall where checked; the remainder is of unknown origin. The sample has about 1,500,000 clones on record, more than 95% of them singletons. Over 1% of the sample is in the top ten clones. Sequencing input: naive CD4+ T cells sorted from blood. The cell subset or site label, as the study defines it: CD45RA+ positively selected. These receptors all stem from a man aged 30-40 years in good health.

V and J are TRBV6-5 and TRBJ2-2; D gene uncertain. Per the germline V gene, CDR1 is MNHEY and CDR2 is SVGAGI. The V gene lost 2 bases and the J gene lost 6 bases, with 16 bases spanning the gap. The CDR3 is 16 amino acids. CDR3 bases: TGTGCCAGCAGTTACGTTTTCAACTGGCCCCCCGGGGAGCTGTTTTTT. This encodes CASSYVFNWPPGELFF.

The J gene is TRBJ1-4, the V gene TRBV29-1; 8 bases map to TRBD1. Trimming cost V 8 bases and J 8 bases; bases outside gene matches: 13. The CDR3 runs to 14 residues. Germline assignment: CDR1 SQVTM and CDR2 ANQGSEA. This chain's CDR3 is CSIQGGGQGEKLFF. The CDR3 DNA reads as TGCAGCATTCAAGGGGGTGGACAGGGCGAAAAACTGTTTTTT.

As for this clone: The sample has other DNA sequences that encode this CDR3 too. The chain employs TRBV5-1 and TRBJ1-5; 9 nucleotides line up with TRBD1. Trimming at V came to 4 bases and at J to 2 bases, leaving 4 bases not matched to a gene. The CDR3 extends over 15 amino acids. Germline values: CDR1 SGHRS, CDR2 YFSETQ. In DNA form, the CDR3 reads TGCGCCAGCAGCCCGGGACAGGGAGGCAATCAGCCCCAGCATTTT. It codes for CASSPGQGGNQPQHF.

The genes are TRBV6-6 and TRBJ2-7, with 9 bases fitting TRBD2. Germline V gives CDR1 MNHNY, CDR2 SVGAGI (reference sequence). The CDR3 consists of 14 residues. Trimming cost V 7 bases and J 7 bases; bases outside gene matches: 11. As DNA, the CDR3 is TGTGCCAGCACCTACGGGCGGGAGGGTGAAGAGCAGTACTTC. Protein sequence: CASTYGREGEEQYF.

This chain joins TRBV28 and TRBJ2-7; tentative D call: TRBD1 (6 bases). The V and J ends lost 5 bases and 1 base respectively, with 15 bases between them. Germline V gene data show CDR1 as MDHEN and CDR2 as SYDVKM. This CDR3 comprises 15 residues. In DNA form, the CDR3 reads TGTGCCAGCAGTGACTTGGGCAGGGGTTCCTACGAGCAGTACTTC. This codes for CASSDLGRGSYEQYF.

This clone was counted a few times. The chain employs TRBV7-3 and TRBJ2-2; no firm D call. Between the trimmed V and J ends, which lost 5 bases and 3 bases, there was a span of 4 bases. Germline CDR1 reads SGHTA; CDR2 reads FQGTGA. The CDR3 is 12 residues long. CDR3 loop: CASSPDTGELFF. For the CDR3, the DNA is TGTGCCAGCAGCCCAGACACCGGGGAGCTGTTTTTT.

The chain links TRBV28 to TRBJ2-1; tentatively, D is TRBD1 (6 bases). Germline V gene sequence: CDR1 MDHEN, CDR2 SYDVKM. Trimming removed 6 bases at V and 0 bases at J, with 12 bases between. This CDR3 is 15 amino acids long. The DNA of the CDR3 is TGTGCCAGCAGGCAGGGACACTACTCCTACAATGAGCAGTTCTTC. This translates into CASRQGHYSYNEQFF.

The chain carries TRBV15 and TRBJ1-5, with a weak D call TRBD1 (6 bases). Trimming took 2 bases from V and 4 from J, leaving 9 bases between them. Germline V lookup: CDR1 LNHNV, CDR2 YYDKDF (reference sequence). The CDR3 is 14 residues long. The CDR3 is CATSRTGWNQPQHF. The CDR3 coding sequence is TGTGCCACCAGCAGAACAGGGTGGAATCAGCCCCAGCATTTT.

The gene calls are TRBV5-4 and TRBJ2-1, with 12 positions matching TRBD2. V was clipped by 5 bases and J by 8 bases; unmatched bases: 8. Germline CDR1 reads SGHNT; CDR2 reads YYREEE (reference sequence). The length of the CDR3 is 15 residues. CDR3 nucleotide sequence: TGTGCCAGCAGTTGGCGACTAGCGGGAGATGATGAGCAGTTCTTC. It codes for CASSWRLAGDDEQFF.